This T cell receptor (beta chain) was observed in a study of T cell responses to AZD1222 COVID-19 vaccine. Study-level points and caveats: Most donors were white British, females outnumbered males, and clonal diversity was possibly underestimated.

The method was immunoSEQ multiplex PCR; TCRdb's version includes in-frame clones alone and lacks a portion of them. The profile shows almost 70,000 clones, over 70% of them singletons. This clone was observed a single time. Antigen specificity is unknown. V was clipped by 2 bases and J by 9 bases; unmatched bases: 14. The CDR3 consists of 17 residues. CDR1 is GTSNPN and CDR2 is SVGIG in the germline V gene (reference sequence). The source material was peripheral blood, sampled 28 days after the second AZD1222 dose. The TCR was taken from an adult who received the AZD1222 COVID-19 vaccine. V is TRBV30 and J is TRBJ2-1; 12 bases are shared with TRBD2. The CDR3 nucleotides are TGTGCCTGGAGTCGTCTAGCGGGGGGGCCTAATCTTAGTGAGCAGTTCTTC. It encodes CAWSRLAGGPNLSEQFF.